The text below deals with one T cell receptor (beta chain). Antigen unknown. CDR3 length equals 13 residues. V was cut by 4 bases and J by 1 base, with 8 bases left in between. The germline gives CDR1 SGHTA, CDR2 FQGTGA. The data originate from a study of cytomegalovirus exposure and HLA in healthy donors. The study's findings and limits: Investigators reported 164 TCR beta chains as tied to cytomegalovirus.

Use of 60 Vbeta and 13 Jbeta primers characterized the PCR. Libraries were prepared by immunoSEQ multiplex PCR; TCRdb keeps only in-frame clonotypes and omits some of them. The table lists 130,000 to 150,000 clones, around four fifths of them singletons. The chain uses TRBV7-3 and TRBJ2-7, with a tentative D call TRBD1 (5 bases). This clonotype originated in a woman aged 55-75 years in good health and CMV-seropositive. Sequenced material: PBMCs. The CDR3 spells CASSYDRSYEQYF. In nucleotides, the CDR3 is TGTGCCAGCAGCTATGACAGATCCTACGAGCAGTACTTC.